Listed here are 8 T cell receptor beta chains from one sample, sequenced in a study of cytomegalovirus exposure and HLA in healthy donors. The PCR had 60 Vbeta and 13 Jbeta primers. Libraries were prepared by immunoSEQ multiplex PCR; TCRdb keeps only in-frame clonotypes and omits some of them. The table lists about 260,000 clones, almost 85% of them singletons. Sequencing was performed on PBMCs. Receptors originate from a woman aged 35 to 49 in good health and CMV-seropositive.

The chain employs TRBV30 and TRBJ2-6; the D is unclear. This CDR3 spans 17 amino acids. Germline CDR1 is GTSNPN and CDR2 is SVGIG (reference sequence). V lost 4 bases, J lost 0 bases, and 16 bases lay in between. The CDR3 protein is CAWIPFPGNSGANVLTF. CDR3 nucleotides: TGTGCCTGGATTCCTTTCCCAGGAAACTCTGGGGCCAACGTCCTGACTTTC.

As concerns this clone: Other DNA sequences in this sample translate to the same CDR3. This chain connects TRBV2 to TRBJ2-1; D not certain. The ends were cut back, 5 bases at V and 4 bases at J, with 3 bases in the middle. Germline lookup yields CDR1 SNHLY and CDR2 FYNNEI. This CDR3 contains 11 residues. CDR3 in amino acids: CASSTYNEQFF. Here the CDR3 DNA reads TGTGCCAGCAGTACTTACAATGAGCAGTTCTTC.

This rearrangement joins TRBV7-9 to TRBJ1-2; possible D gene TRBD1, 5 bases. Germline V CDR1 and CDR2: SEHNR, FQNEAQ (reference sequence). The CDR3 consists of 16 residues. The germline V and J ends were trimmed by 0 bases and 3 bases, with 14 bases remaining between them. As DNA, the CDR3 is TGTGCCAGCAGCTTAGCAGGCGGAGGGGCCGACTATGGCTACACCTTC. It yields the protein CASSLAGGGADYGYTF.

The CDR3 DNA sequence: TGTGCCAGCAGCTACCGACTAGCGGCACACAATGAGCAGTTCTTC. Translation gives CASSYRLAAHNEQFF. J is TRBJ2-1 and V is TRBV7-2; 9 bases are a match to TRBD2. Trimming cost V 4 bases and J 5 bases; bases outside gene matches: 6. From germline, CDR1 is SGHTA and CDR2 FQGNSA. The CDR3 is 15 amino acids.

This chain uses TRBV5-1 with TRBJ1-2; TRBD1 is a possible D gene (6 bases). The V gene's germline CDR1 is SGHRS and CDR2 YFSETQ. This CDR3 comprises 12 residues. V was clipped by 0 bases and J by 8 bases, with 8 bases between them. CDR3 coding DNA: TGCGCCAGCAGCTTGGACAGGGAGGGCTACACCTTC. This translates into CASSLDREGYTF.

The V gene is TRBV28, the J gene TRBJ1-2; D not certain. This CDR3 has 15 residues. CDR1 and CDR2 (germline): MDHEN, SYDVKM. V dropped 6 bases and J dropped 1 base, with 15 bases sitting between them. CDR3: CASRLVGGLNYGYTF. The CDR3 DNA sequence: TGTGCCAGCAGACTAGTCGGAGGACTTAACTATGGCTACACCTTC.

In DNA, the CDR3 is TGTGCCAGTAGTCCGGACAGCAGCTACTATGGCTACACCTTC. Translation: CASSPDSSYYGYTF. This chain joins TRBV19 and TRBJ1-2, with a weak D call TRBD1 (6 bases). This CDR3 has 14 residues. Trimming removed 5 bases from V and 3 bases from J, with 13 bases in between. Germline loops: CDR1 LNHDA, CDR2 SQIVND (reference sequence).

The V and J genes are TRBV19 and TRBJ1-6; 7 bases are shared with TRBD1. The V and J ends lost 3 bases and 9 bases, in that order; junction bases with no gene match: 11. Germline loops: CDR1 LNHDA, CDR2 SQIVND (reference sequence). The CDR3 contains 16 residues. CDR3 nucleotide sequence: TGTGCCAGTAGTATGTGGACAGGAGGGTCGGGTTCACCCCTCCACTTT. Encoded protein: CASSMWTGGSGSPLHF. Variable domain in full (rest from reference TRBV19 and TRBJ1-6): DGGITQSPKYLFRKEGQNVTLSCEQNLNHDAMYWYRQDPGQGLRLIYYSQIVNDFQKGDIAEGYSVSREKKESFPLTVTSAQKNPTAFYLCASSMWTGGSGSPLHFGNGTRLTVT.